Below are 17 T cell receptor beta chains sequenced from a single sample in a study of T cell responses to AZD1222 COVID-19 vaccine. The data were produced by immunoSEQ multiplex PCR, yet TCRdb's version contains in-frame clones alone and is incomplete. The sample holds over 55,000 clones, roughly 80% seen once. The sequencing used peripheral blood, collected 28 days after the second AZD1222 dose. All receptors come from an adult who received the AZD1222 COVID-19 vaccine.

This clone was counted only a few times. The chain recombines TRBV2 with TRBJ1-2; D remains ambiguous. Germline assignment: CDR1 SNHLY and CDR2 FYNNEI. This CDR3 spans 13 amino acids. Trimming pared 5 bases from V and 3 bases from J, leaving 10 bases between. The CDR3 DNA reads TGTGCCAGCAGTAAGGAACAGCACTATGGCTACACCTTC. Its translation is CASSKEQHYGYTF.

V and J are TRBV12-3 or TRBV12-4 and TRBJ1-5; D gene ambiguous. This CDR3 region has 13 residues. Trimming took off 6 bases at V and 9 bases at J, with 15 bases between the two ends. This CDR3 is CASSQDLVGPQHF. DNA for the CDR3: TGTGCCAGCAGCCAGGACTTAGTTGGGCCCCAGCATTTT.

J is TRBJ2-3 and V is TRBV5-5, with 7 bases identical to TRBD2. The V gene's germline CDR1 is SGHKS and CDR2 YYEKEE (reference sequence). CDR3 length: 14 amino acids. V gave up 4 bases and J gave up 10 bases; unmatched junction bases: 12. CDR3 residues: CASSTYGGGSAQYF. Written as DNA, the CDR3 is TGTGCCAGCAGCACCTACGGGGGAGGGTCGGCGCAGTATTTT. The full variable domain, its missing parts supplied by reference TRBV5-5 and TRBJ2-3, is DAGVTQSPTHLIKTRGQQVTLRCSPISGHKSVSWYQQVLGQGPQFIFQYYEKEERGRGNFPDRFSARQFPNYSSELNVNALLLGDSALYLCASSTYGGGSAQYFGPGTRLTVL.

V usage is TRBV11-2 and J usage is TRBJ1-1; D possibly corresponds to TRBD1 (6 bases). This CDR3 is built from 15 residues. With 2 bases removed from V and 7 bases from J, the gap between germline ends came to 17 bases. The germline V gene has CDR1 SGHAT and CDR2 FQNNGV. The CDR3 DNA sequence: TGTGCCAGCAGCTTATGGGTACCACAGGGCTTTGAAGCTTTCTTT. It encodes CASSLWVPQGFEAFF.

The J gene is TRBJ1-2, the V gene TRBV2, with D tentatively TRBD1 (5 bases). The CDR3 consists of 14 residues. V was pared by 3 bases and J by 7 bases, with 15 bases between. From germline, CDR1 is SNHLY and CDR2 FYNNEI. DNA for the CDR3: TGTGCCAGCAGTGAGTCCAGGGATTCAGGTGGCTACACCTTC. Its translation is CASSESRDSGGYTF.

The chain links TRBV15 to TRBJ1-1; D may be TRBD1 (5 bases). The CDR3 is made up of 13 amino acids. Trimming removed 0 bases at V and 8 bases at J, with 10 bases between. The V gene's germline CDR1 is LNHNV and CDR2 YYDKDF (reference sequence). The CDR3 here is CATSRDRGREAFF. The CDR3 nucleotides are TGTGCCACCAGCAGAGATCGGGGCAGGGAAGCTTTCTTT.

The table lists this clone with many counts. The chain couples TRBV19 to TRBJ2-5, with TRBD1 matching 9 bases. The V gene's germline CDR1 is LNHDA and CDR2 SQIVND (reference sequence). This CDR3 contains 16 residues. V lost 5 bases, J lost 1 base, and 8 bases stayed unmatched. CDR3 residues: CASSPRGTGTQETQYF. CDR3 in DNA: TGTGCCAGTAGTCCTCGCGGGACAGGGACCCAAGAGACCCAGTACTTC.

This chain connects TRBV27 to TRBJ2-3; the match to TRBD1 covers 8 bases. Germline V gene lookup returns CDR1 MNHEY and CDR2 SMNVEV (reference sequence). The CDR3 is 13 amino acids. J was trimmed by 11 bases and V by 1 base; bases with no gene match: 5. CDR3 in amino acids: CASSLYSGTGQYF. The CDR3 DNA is TGTGCCAGCAGTTTATATTCCGGGACAGGGCAGTATTTT.

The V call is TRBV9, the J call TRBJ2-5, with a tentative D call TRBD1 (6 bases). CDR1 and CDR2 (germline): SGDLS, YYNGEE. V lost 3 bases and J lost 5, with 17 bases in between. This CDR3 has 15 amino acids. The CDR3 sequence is CASSAPETGDETQYF. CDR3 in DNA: TGTGCCAGCAGCGCCCCCGAGACAGGAGATGAGACCCAGTACTTC.

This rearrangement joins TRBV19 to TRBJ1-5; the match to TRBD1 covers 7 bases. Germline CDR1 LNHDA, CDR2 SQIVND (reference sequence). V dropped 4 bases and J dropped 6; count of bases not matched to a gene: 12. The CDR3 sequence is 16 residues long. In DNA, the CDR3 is TGTGCCAGTAGTACCCGGGGACAGCCAGGAAGTCAGCCCCAGCATTTT. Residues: CASSTRGQPGSQPQHF. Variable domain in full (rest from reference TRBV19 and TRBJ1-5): DGGITQSPKYLFRKEGQNVTLSCEQNLNHDAMYWYRQDPGQGLRLIYYSQIVNDFQKGDIAEGYSVSREKKESFPLTVTSAQKNPTAFYLCASSTRGQPGSQPQHFGDGTRLSIL.

CDR3 nucleotides: TGTGCCAGCAGTTTGGCGTCCGCCTACAATGAGCAGTTCTTC. Protein product: CASSLASAYNEQFF. The chain uses TRBV28 and TRBJ2-1; D unclear. V lost 3 bases and J 2 bases, leaving 8 bases between the germline ends. Germline V CDR1 and CDR2: MDHEN, SYDVKM. This CDR3 has 14 amino acids.

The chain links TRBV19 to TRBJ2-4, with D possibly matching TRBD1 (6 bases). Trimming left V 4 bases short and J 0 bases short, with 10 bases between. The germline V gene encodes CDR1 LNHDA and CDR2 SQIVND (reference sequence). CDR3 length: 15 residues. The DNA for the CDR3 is TGTGCCAGTAGTACCCCGACAGGAGCCAAAAACATTCAGTACTTC. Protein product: CASSTPTGAKNIQYF.

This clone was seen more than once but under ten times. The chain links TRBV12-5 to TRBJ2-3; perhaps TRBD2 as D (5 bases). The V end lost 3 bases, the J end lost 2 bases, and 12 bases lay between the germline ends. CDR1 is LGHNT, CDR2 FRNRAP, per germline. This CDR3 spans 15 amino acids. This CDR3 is CASGLAPGVTDTQYF. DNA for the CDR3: TGTGCTAGTGGTTTAGCTCCCGGGGTCACAGATACGCAGTATTTT.

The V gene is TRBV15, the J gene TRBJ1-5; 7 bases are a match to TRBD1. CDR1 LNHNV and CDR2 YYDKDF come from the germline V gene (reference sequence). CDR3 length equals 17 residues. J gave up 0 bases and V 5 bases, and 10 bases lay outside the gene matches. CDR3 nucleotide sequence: TGTGCCACCAGCCTAGACAGGGAGAGTTATAGCAATCAGCCCCAGCATTTT. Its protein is CATSLDRESYSNQPQHF.

Here the CDR3 DNA reads TGCGCCAGCAGCTCACTCGGGGTCACCGGGGAGCTGTTTTTT. It encodes CASSSLGVTGELFF. This sequence joins TRBV5-1 and TRBJ2-2; D is possibly TRBD2 (5 bases). Germline loops: CDR1 SGHRS, CDR2 YFSETQ. The CDR3 is 14 residues long. V was trimmed by 3 bases and J by 4 bases, leaving 10 bases between them.

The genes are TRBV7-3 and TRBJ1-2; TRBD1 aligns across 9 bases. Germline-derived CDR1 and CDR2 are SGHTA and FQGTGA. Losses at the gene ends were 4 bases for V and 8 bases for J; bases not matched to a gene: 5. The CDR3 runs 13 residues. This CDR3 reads CASSSGQGNGYTF. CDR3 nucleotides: TGTGCCAGCAGCTCGGGACAGGGTAACGGCTACACCTTC.

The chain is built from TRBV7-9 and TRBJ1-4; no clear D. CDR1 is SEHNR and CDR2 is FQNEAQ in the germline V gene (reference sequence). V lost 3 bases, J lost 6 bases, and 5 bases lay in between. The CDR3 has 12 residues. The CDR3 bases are TGTGCCAGCAGCTTCGGAGATGAAAAACTGTTTTTT. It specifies CASSFGDEKLFF. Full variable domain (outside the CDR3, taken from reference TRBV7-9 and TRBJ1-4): DTGVSQNPRHKITKRGQNVTFRCDPISEHNRLYWYRQTLGQGPEFLTYFQNEAQLEKSRLLSDRFSAERPKGSFSTLEIQRTEQGDSAMYLCASSFGDEKLFFGSGTQLSVL.